This entry is about one T cell receptor beta chain. Only in-frame clones appear in the TCRdb table, and some are missing; sequencing was by immunoSEQ multiplex PCR. This table holds some 150,000 clones, more than 70% found once. These data come from a study of blood T cell repertoires in COVID-19. Study at large: T cells, B-cell-depleted T cells, or PBMCs supplied cDNA or gDNA.

Sequencing input: peripheral blood. This receptor was obtained from a man aged 55 to 69 with active or convalescent COVID-19.

CDR3 sequence: CASSQDQGAGNTIYF. CDR3 coding DNA: TGCGCCAGCAGCCAGGATCAGGGGGCTGGAAACACCATATATTTT. The chain couples TRBV4-3 to TRBJ1-3; TRBD1 aligns across 7 bases. CDR1 is LGHNA and CDR2 is YSLEER in the germline V gene. The ends lost 3 bases at V and 2 bases at J; junction bases unmatched: 4. The CDR3 has 15 residues.